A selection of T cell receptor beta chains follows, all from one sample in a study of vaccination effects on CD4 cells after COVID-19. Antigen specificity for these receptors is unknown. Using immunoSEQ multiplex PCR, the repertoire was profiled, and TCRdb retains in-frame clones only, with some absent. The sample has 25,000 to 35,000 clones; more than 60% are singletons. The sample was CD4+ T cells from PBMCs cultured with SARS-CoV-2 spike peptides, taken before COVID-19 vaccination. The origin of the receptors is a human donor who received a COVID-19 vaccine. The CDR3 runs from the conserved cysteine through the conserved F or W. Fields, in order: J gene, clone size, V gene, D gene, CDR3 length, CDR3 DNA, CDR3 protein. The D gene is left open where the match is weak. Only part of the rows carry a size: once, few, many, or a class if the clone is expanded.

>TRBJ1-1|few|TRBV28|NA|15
TGTGCCAGCAGTCCACGGGACGGCCCGAACACTGAAGCTTTCTTT
CASSPRDGPNTEAFF
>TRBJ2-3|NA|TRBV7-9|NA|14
TGTGCCAGCAACTTCGGGACTAGCACAGATACGCAGTATTTT
CASNFGTSTDTQYF
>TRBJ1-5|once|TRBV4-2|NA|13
TGTGCCAGCAGCCAAGATCCCCGTGGGCCCCAGCATTTT
CASSQDPRGPQHF
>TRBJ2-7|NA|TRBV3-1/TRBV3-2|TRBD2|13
TGTGCCAGCAGCCTCCGGACTAGCCACGAGCAGTACTTC
CASSLRTSHEQYF
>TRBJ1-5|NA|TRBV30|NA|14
TGTGCCTGGAAAGGTGTGGGGGAAAGGCAGCCCCAGCATTTT
CAWKGVGERQPQHF
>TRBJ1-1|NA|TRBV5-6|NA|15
TGTGCCAGCAGCTTGAGGGGCCTAAGGGGCACTGAAGCTTTCTTT
CASSLRGLRGTEAFF
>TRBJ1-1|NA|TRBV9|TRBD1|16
TGTGCCAGCAGCCCAAGGGGGACAGGAGGAAACACTGAAGCTTTCTTT
CASSPRGTGGNTEAFF
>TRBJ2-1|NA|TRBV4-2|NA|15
TGTGCCAGCAGCCAAGGGGCGGTGGGGATCGATGAGCAGTTCTTC
CASSQGAVGIDEQFF
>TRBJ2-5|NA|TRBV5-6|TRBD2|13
TGTGCCAGCAGCTTTGGGGGGGGAGAGACCCAGTACTTC
CASSFGGGETQYF
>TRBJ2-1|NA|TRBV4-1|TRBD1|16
TGCGCCAGCAGGAGGGGGTGGGACAGCTCCTACAATGAGCAGTTCTTC
CASRRGWDSSYNEQFF
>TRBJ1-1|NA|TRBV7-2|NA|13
TGTGCCAGCAGCTTAATCGGGGGATATGAAGCTTTCTTT
CASSLIGGYEAFF
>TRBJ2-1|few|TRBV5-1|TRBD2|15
TGCGCCAGCAGCATTAGCGGGGGGGCCGGGTATGAGCAGTTCTTC
CASSISGGAGYEQFF
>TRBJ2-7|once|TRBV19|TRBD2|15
TGTGCCAGTAGTATAGTAGCGGGGGGCCCCGGCGAGCAGTACTTC
CASSIVAGGPGEQYF